The 18 T cell receptor beta chains given below trace back to one sample, sequenced in a study of T cells after posttransplantation cyclophosphamide. Sequencing was performed with immunoSEQ multiplex PCR; in TCRdb, only in-frame clones are kept and a portion is missing. The sample yields 42,000 or so clones, 90% seen once. Cyclophosphamide on days +3 and +4 followed busulfan-fludarabine conditioning and a marrow graft. The specimen was PBMCs, collected around 60 days after allogeneic stem cell transplant with posttransplant cyclophosphamide. The receptors stem from a male patient between 60 and 69 years old who received an allogeneic stem cell transplant from a related donor and was CMV-positive. Some T cells may have come from the graft donor.

The chain employs TRBV15 and TRBJ2-1; D remains ambiguous. The germline gives CDR1 LNHNV, CDR2 YYDKDF (reference sequence). The CDR3 contains 15 residues. V was clipped by 0 bases and J by 9 bases, with 15 bases between them. CDR3 loop: CATSRDIDSFGEQFF. In DNA, the CDR3 is TGTGCCACCAGCAGAGATATTGATAGCTTTGGTGAGCAGTTCTTC.

The chain recombines TRBV10-1 with TRBJ1-2, with D uncertain. The CDR3 is 12 residues long. Germline assignment: CDR1 WNHNN and CDR2 SYGVQD (reference sequence). Trimming cost V 7 bases and J 2 bases, with 8 bases left between them. The CDR3 DNA is TGCGCCAGCATCACTCCGAACTATGGCTACACCTTC. Translated: CASITPNYGYTF.

This clone showed up just once. V gene TRBV6-5 combines with J gene TRBJ1-3; a weak D match, TRBD1 (6 bases). The V gene's germline CDR1 is MNHEY and CDR2 SVGAGI. Trimming took 8 bases from V and 0 from J, leaving 8 bases between them. This CDR3 has 13 residues. The CDR3 is CASYRVSGNTIYF. The CDR3 bases are TGTGCCAGCTACAGGGTCTCTGGAAACACCATATATTTT.

The V call is TRBV25-1, the J call TRBJ2-2; D possibly corresponds to TRBD1 (5 bases). V lost 2 bases and J 7 bases, leaving 17 bases between the germline ends. CDR1 MGHDK and CDR2 SYGVNS come from the germline V gene. This CDR3 is built from 16 residues. The CDR3 DNA reads TGTGCCAGCAGTGAACACCCTACAGGTTTCGTCGGGGAGCTGTTTTTT. It translates to CASSEHPTGFVGELFF.

This sequence joins TRBV11-2 and TRBJ2-7; TRBD2 aligns across 11 bases. Germline-derived CDR1 and CDR2 are SGHAT and FQNNGV. With V trimmed by 3 bases and J by 3 bases, 7 bases remained unmatched. This CDR3 comprises 16 residues. This CDR3 is CASSLSGSGGGYEQYF. The CDR3 coding sequence is TGTGCCAGCAGCTTGTCAGGTAGCGGGGGGGGCTACGAGCAGTACTTC.

The V and J genes are TRBV5-1 and TRBJ1-4, with D tentatively TRBD1 (5 bases). CDR3 length: 14 residues. Germline values: CDR1 SGHRS, CDR2 YFSETQ. V was pared by 0 bases and J by 10 bases, with 13 bases between. CDR3 amino acids: CASSLAVREGKLFF. The CDR3 nucleotides read TGCGCCAGCAGCTTGGCCGTCAGGGAAGGAAAACTGTTTTTT.

The chain couples TRBV19 to TRBJ1-2; a possible D gene is TRBD1 (5 bases). The CDR3 covers 13 residues. Between the trimmed V and J ends, which lost 0 bases and 7 bases, there was a span of 9 bases. Germline values: CDR1 LNHDA, CDR2 SQIVND (reference sequence). The CDR3 region has the DNA TGTGCCAGTAGTATAGATCCAGGGTCTGGCTACACCTTC. Its protein product is CASSIDPGSGYTF.

V is TRBV5-1 and J is TRBJ2-1, with 7 nucleotides matching TRBD2. This CDR3 has 17 residues. The J segment lost 0 bases and the V segment lost 2 bases, leaving 8 bases of the junction unmatched. In germline, CDR1 is SGHRS, CDR2 YFSETQ. The CDR3 DNA sequence: TGCGCCAGCAGCTTTCCGGGGGGTCAACCCTCCTACAATGAGCAGTTCTTC. Protein sequence: CASSFPGGQPSYNEQFF.

The chain couples TRBV5-1 to TRBJ1-1; D not certain. The CDR3 is 13 amino acids. Germline V lookup: CDR1 SGHRS, CDR2 YFSETQ. V shed 0 bases and J shed 1 base, with 4 bases lying between them. CDR3 protein: CASSLARNTEAFF. Here the CDR3 DNA reads TGCGCCAGCAGCTTGGCTAGGAACACTGAAGCTTTCTTT.

This chain connects TRBV29-1 to TRBJ2-2; TRBD1 matches 10 bases. The V gene end was trimmed by 6 bases and the J gene end by 6 bases; junction bases not matched to a gene: 10. Germline-derived CDR1 and CDR2 are SQVTM and ANQGSEA. The CDR3 length is 15 residues. The CDR3 DNA sequence: TGCAGCGTACCGGGACAGGGGTCGTTGGCCGGGGAGCTGTTTTTT. It encodes CSVPGQGSLAGELFF.

This clone was found once. Other DNA variants within this sample encode the same CDR3. The chain couples TRBV15 to TRBJ1-6; weak D call: TRBD1 (5 bases). V lost 0 bases and J lost 10, with 16 bases in between. The CDR3 has 16 residues. From germline, CDR1 is LNHNV and CDR2 YYDKDF (reference sequence). CDR3 sequence (DNA): TGTGCCACCAGCAGAGATCCGGGCACAGGCAGCTCACCCCTCCACTTT. This encodes CATSRDPGTGSSPLHF.

The chain carries TRBV19 and TRBJ1-1, with D perhaps matching TRBD1 (6 bases). The germline CDR1 and CDR2 sequences are LNHDA and SQIVND (reference sequence). V was cut by 5 bases and J by 6 bases, with 28 bases left in between. The CDR3 is 18 amino acids. The CDR3 DNA follows: TGTGCCAGTAGTGACAACTTCTGGACAGCTTCAGGTTGGGCTGAAGCTTTCTTT. As protein: CASSDNFWTASGWAEAFF.

This chain connects TRBV5-1 to TRBJ1-1, with 7 bases that match TRBD1. Germline CDR1 SGHRS, CDR2 YFSETQ. After removal of 5 bases from V and 0 bases from J, the junction contained 10 bases not matched to a gene. CDR3 length: 16 residues. Here the CDR3 reads CASSFDRERLNTEAFF. In nucleotides, the CDR3 is TGCGCCAGCAGTTTCGACAGGGAGAGGTTGAACACTGAAGCTTTCTTT.

The chain links TRBV9 to TRBJ1-2; D not resolved. V dropped 0 bases and J dropped 6 bases, with 15 bases sitting between them. The germline V gene has CDR1 SGDLS and CDR2 YYNGEE. The CDR3 is made up of 15 amino acids. Here the CDR3 reads CASSVANIPADGYTF. The DNA of the CDR3 is TGTGCCAGCAGCGTAGCTAATATCCCCGCGGATGGCTACACCTTC.

The count of this clone is one. The chain carries TRBV5-1 and TRBJ2-1; unclear D gene. Per germline, CDR1 SGHRS and CDR2 YFSETQ. The V end lost 0 bases, the J end lost 9 bases, and 10 bases lay between the germline ends. This CDR3 region has 13 residues. CDR3 nucleotide sequence: TGCGCCAGCAGCTTGGGAACTTCGGGTGAGCAGTTCTTC. Amino acids: CASSLGTSGEQFF.

This chain connects TRBV10-3 to TRBJ1-2; 11 bases fit TRBD1. This CDR3 contains 18 residues. CDR1 and CDR2 from the germline V gene are ENHRY and SYGVKD. The V segment lost 6 bases and the J segment 1 base; nucleotides outside the gene matches: 13. CDR3 nucleotide sequence: TGTGCCATCAGCGGGACAGGGGGGATTATTACGGATAACTATGGCTACACCTTC. Protein: CAISGTGGIITDNYGYTF.

The rearrangement uses TRBV28 and TRBJ2-7; D may be TRBD1 (7 bases). This CDR3 has 14 residues. CDR1 and CDR2 (germline): MDHEN, SYDVKM. Trimming took off 10 bases at V and 2 bases at J, with 18 bases between the two ends. The CDR3 reads CATYQGGSPYEQYF. Here the CDR3 DNA reads TGTGCCACCTACCAGGGGGGCTCCCCCTACGAGCAGTACTTC.

The chain's CDR3 is CASGLTPNTGELFF. Here the CDR3 DNA reads TGTGCTAGTGGTTTGACTCCTAACACCGGGGAGCTGTTTTTT. The gene calls are TRBV12-5 and TRBJ2-2; D not resolved. This CDR3 has 14 residues. With 2 bases removed from V and 2 bases from J, the gap between germline ends came to 6 bases. Germline V lookup: CDR1 LGHNT, CDR2 FRNRAP.